This entry lists 2 T cell receptor beta chains sequenced from one sample in a study of blood T cell repertoires in COVID-19 (TCRdb year 2020). Library creation used the immunoSEQ multiplex PCR assay. TCRdb took this table from immuneACCESS and kept in-frame rearrangements with V and J called. Such tables lack part of the clones; where checked against another copy, unresolved V genes explain under half of the gap, and the rest is unexplained. The sample data list 80,000 to 130,000 clones, and just under 95% of these were observed just once. The ten largest make up 4.5% to 6% of the sample. Source material: peripheral blood. These receptors all come from an older man with acute or convalescent COVID-19.

The chain couples TRBV11-2 to TRBJ1-5; D uncertain. V lost 0 bases and J lost 6, with 9 bases in between. The CDR3 is 14 amino acids. Per the germline V gene, CDR1 is SGHAT and CDR2 is FQNNGV. Here the CDR3 reads CASSLDLAGQPQHF. The CDR3 DNA reads TGTGCCAGCAGCTTAGATCTCGCCGGTCAGCCCCAGCATTTT.

CDR3 bases: TGTGCCAGCAGCCACTTGGGAAGGGGTGATGGCTACACCTTC. Translation gives CASSHLGRGDGYTF. The chain uses TRBV4-2 and TRBJ1-2; possible D gene TRBD1, 5 bases. V lost 3 bases and J 6 bases, leaving 14 bases between the germline ends. CDR1 and CDR2 from the germline V gene are LGHNA and YNFKEQ. The CDR3 is 14 amino acids.